The table lists the clone carrying this T cell receptor beta chain with many counts. Its target is not known. This sample is part of a study of T cells in Graves' hyperthyroidism and ophthalmopathy. Trimming at V came to 6 bases and at J to 8 bases, leaving 13 bases not matched to a gene. Germline V lookup: CDR1 SNHLY, CDR2 FYNNEI. This CDR3 is 17 amino acids long. TCR beta CDR3 region amplification was performed from RNA transcripts. A first-round RT-PCR of the TCR CDR3 used the HTBI primer set. Via MiXCR, TCRdb re-called the multiplex PCR reads, giving one row per CDR3 protein. There are 500,000 to 800,000 distinct CDR3 sequences in the sample; about 14% occur only once, and around 12% lies in the top ten. A Clinical Activity Score of at least 3, a NOSPECS grade of at least 4 and a duration under 3 months were recorded in the ophthalmopathy patients. Lactation, pregnancy, other autoimmune disease or uncontrolled infection led to exclusion of patients. The authors obtained PBMCs from 10 ml of fresh peripheral blood.

Broader study findings: Ophthalmopathy, which appeared later, was predicted by the model a median around 6.5 months before onset.

The chain couples TRBV2 to TRBJ2-1; 13 bases map to TRBD2. The sequenced material came from blood. The receptor's source is a woman aged 45-65 years with Graves' ophthalmopathy. Written as DNA, the CDR3 is TGTGCCAGCAGAGTGATCCGACTAGCGGGAGGAAACGATGAGCAGTTCTTC. Encoded protein: CASRVIRLAGGNDEQFF.